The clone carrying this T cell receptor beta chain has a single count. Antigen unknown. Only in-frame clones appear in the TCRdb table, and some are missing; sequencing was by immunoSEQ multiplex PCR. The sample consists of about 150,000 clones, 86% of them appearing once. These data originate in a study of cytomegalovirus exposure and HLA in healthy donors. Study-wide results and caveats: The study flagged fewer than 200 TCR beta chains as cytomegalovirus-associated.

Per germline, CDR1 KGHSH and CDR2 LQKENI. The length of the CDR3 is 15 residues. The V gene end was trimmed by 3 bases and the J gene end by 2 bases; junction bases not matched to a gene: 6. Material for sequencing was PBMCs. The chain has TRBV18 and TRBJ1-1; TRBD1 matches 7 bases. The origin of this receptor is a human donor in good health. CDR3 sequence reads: CASSPYRDSNTEAFF. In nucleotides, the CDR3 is TGTGCCAGCTCACCTTACCGGGACAGCAACACTGAAGCTTTCTTT.